These 32 T cell receptor beta chains came from one sample sequenced in a study of cytomegalovirus exposure and HLA in healthy donors. PCR used 60 Vbeta primers and 13 Jbeta primers. Libraries were prepared by immunoSEQ multiplex PCR; TCRdb keeps only in-frame clonotypes and omits some of them. Of roughly 220,000 clones in the sample, about 77% are singletons; the top ten hold under 2%. The sample taken for sequencing was PBMCs. These receptors all come from a woman younger than 45 in good health and CMV-seronegative.

This rearrangement joins TRBV14 to TRBJ2-7, with TRBD1 matching over 12 bases. V shed 1 base, J shed 6 bases, and the junction held 4 bases outside the gene matches. The CDR3 runs to 15 residues. Germline CDR1 SGHDN, CDR2 FVKESK. The CDR3 here is CASSQGDRGRPEQYF. CDR3 DNA sequence: TGTGCCAGCAGCCAAGGGGACAGGGGGCGCCCCGAGCAGTACTTC.

This clone showed up just once. This chain links TRBV19 with TRBJ1-2, with D hard to call. Trimming pared 5 bases from V and 6 bases from J, leaving 16 bases between. The germline CDR1 and CDR2 sequences are LNHDA and SQIVND (reference sequence). The CDR3 has 14 residues. CDR3 sequence (DNA): TGTGCCAGTAGTCCACCCCGAGCGACGGATGGCTACACCTTC. This codes for CASSPPRATDGYTF.

The J gene is TRBJ2-5, the V gene TRBV2, with 8 bases aligning to TRBD2. The J call is uncertain, as TRBJ2-7 better fits the DNA end. This CDR3 is built from 13 residues. In germline, CDR1 is SNHLY, CDR2 FYNNEI. The CDR3 nucleotides are TGTGCCAGCAGTGGAACTAGCGGTTACGAGCAGTACTTC. Translated: CASSGTSGYEQYF.

CDR3 nucleotide sequence: TGTGCCAGCTCACAGGGACAGGGGGCATACTATGGCTACACCTTC. Its protein product is CASSQGQGAYYGYTF. The J gene is TRBJ1-2, the V gene TRBV18, with 12 bases that match TRBD1. With V trimmed by 4 bases and J by 3 bases, 3 bases remained unmatched. There are 15 residues in the CDR3. Looked up from germline, CDR1 is KGHSH and CDR2 is LQKENI.

The genes are TRBV6-6 and TRBJ2-3, with 9 bases lining up with TRBD2. In germline, CDR1 is MNHNY, CDR2 SVGAGI (reference sequence). This CDR3 region has 15 residues. The ends lost 0 bases at V and 14 bases at J; junction bases unmatched: 12. This CDR3 reads CASSYSVAGEQTPYF. CDR3 sequence (DNA): TGTGCCAGCAGTTACTCGGTAGCGGGGGAGCAAACCCCGTATTTT.

CDR3 sequence reads: CASSALLAAYEQYF. The CDR3 coding sequence is TGTGCCAGCTCAGCCTTACTAGCGGCCTACGAGCAGTACTTC. The V gene is TRBV18, the J gene TRBJ2-7; TRBD2 matches 8 bases. With 5 bases clipped from V and 2 bases from J, the junction kept 5 bases outside the gene matches. CDR1 KGHSH and CDR2 LQKENI come from the germline V gene. The CDR3 consists of 14 residues. Variable domain in full (rest from reference TRBV18 and TRBJ2-7): NAGVMQNPRHLVRRRGQEARLRCSPMKGHSHVYWYRQLPEEGLKFMVYLQKENIIDESGMPKERFSAEFPKEGPSILRIQQVVRGDSAAYFCASSALLAAYEQYFGPGTRLTVT.

There are a few counts of this clone. This chain connects TRBV18 to TRBJ1-2; D gene ambiguous. CDR3 length equals 13 residues. V lost 4 bases to trimming and J lost 4 bases, with 10 bases between them. Per the germline V gene, CDR1 is KGHSH and CDR2 is LQKENI. CDR3 DNA sequence: TGTGCCAGCTCACTTGCGCCCTCCTATGGCTACACCTTC. It specifies CASSLAPSYGYTF.

The chain combines TRBV30 with TRBJ1-5; D possibly corresponds to TRBD1 (5 bases). From germline, CDR1 is GTSNPN and CDR2 SVGIG (reference sequence). The CDR3 covers 15 residues. Trimming removed 4 bases from V and 6 bases from J, with 19 bases in between. The CDR3 region has the DNA TGTGCCTGGACCTTCGGGTCTGGGGCTGGTCAGCCCCAGCATTTT. This sequence encodes CAWTFGSGAGQPQHF.

The chain joins TRBV6-1 to TRBJ2-7, with TRBD1 matching 7 bases. This CDR3 is built from 15 residues. Germline V CDR1 and CDR2: MNHNS, SASEGT. Trimming cost V 6 bases and J 2 bases; bases outside gene matches: 10. CDR3 region: CASRGRTGQPYEQYF. DNA for the CDR3: TGTGCCAGCAGGGGCAGGACAGGACAACCCTACGAGCAGTACTTC.

This chain links TRBV4-2 with TRBJ2-7; no firm D call. Trimming took 1 base from V and 3 from J, leaving 7 bases between them. The CDR3 is made up of 13 amino acids. Germline V gene data show CDR1 as LGHNA and CDR2 as YNFKEQ. CDR3 DNA: TGTGCCAGCAGCCAAGTTCTAAACTACGAGCAGTACTTC. This sequence encodes CASSQVLNYEQYF.

V is TRBV20-1 and J is TRBJ1-4; D not certain. Trimming took off 7 bases at V and 7 bases at J, with 10 bases between the two ends. The germline gives CDR1 DFQATT, CDR2 SNEGSKA (reference sequence). There are 11 residues in the CDR3. This chain's CDR3 is CSVGIGEKLFF. The CDR3 DNA sequence: TGCAGTGTTGGTATCGGTGAAAAACTGTTTTTT.

Comments on this clone: The sample has other DNA sequences that encode this CDR3 too. The V gene is TRBV9, the J gene TRBJ2-5, with 7 bases aligning to TRBD1. The J call may be mistaken, given a closer DNA end match to TRBJ2-7. Looked up from germline, CDR1 is SGDLS and CDR2 is YYNGEE. The length of the CDR3 is 14 residues. Here the CDR3 reads CASSAGTVGYEQYF. DNA for the CDR3: TGTGCCAGCAGCGCCGGGACAGTCGGCTACGAGCAGTACTTC.

The V call is TRBV19, the J call TRBJ2-7, with a tentative D call TRBD1 (5 bases). V lost 3 bases and J 3 bases, leaving 9 bases between the germline ends. CDR3 size: 13 residues. From germline, CDR1 is LNHDA and CDR2 SQIVND (reference sequence). The CDR3 sequence is CASSIDRHYEQYF. CDR3 DNA sequence: TGTGCCAGTAGTATCGACAGACACTACGAGCAGTACTTC.

Remarks on this clone: Other DNA variants within this sample encode the same CDR3. The gene calls are TRBV7-2 and TRBJ2-2; 8 bases are shared with TRBD1. Germline loops: CDR1 SGHTA, CDR2 FQGNSA. This CDR3 has 14 residues. The V and J ends lost 5 bases and 4 bases, in that order; junction bases with no gene match: 3. CDR3 protein: CASSRDRGTGELFF. In nucleotides, the CDR3 is TGTGCCAGCAGCCGTGACAGGGGCACCGGGGAGCTGTTTTTT.

The chain links TRBV5-1 to TRBJ1-1; maybe TRBD1 (5 bases). The CDR3 contains 15 residues. CDR1 SGHRS and CDR2 YFSETQ come from the germline V gene. V shed 6 bases and J shed 1 base, with 16 bases lying between them. The CDR3 DNA follows: TGCGCCAGCACGCTCGAAACGGGGGGGAACACTGAAGCTTTCTTT. Its protein is CASTLETGGNTEAFF.

The CDR3 bases are TGTGCCAGCAGCTGGACTAGCGGGGGTTCAGCAGATACGCAGTATTTT. Amino acids: CASSWTSGGSADTQYF. V is TRBV7-6 and J is TRBJ2-3; 13 bases line up with TRBD2. The trim removed 4 bases at V and 4 bases at J, leaving 5 bases unmatched. This CDR3 has 16 amino acids. The germline gives CDR1 SGHVS, CDR2 FNYEAQ.

J is TRBJ2-1 and V is TRBV6-6; D may be TRBD1 (7 bases). V was trimmed by 8 bases and J by 4 bases, leaving 15 bases between them. The CDR3 contains 14 residues. From germline, CDR1 is MNHNY and CDR2 SVGAGI (reference sequence). CDR3 nucleotide sequence: TGTGCCAGCCTTCAGGGGGGCCCATACAATGAGCAGTTCTTC. This codes for CASLQGGPYNEQFF.

A word on this clone: At the DNA level, this CDR3 is encoded by other sequences in the same sample as well. This chain connects TRBV5-1 to TRBJ2-5; 9 bases line up with TRBD2. The trim removed 5 bases at V and 1 base at J, leaving 0 bases unmatched. Germline CDR1 reads SGHRS; CDR2 reads YFSETQ. The CDR3 covers 13 residues. The CDR3 coding sequence is TGCGCCAGCAGAGCGGGGGGCCAAGAGACCCAGTACTTC. It specifies CASRAGGQETQYF.

The rearrangement uses TRBV2 and TRBJ2-7, with D tentatively TRBD1 (6 bases). Germline CDR1 SNHLY, CDR2 FYNNEI. This CDR3 contains 13 residues. Trimming stripped 6 bases from V and 7 bases from J, with 16 bases between. The CDR3 region has the DNA TGTGCCAGCAGCCAGGGGCCCCCTGTGGAGCAGTACTTC. Translated: CASSQGPPVEQYF.

The chain combines TRBV20-1 with TRBJ2-3; D might be TRBD1 (6 bases). The CDR3 runs to 11 residues. V lost 6 bases to trimming and J lost 8 bases, with 12 bases between them. Germline CDR1 is DFQATT and CDR2 is SNEGSKA (reference sequence). The CDR3 protein is CSAYRDSTQYF. The CDR3 nucleotides are TGCAGTGCCTACAGGGATAGTACGCAGTATTTT.

The chain has TRBV11-3 and TRBJ2-1; 12 bases are shared with TRBD2. Germline-derived CDR1 and CDR2 are SGHNT and YENEEA. There are 16 residues in the CDR3. The V segment lost 3 bases and the J segment 7 bases; nucleotides outside the gene matches: 7. CDR3 coding DNA: TGTGCCAGCAGCTTCGGACTAGCGGGATCTCGGAATGAGCAGTTCTTC. It encodes CASSFGLAGSRNEQFF.

This clone appeared a few times. The rearrangement joins TRBV6-6 to TRBJ2-5; 7 bases map to TRBD2. This CDR3 contains 12 residues. V shed 10 bases and J 4 bases; nucleotides not matched to a gene: 6. The V gene's germline CDR1 is MNHNY and CDR2 SVGAGI (reference sequence). In nucleotides, the CDR3 is TGTGCCACCCAGCCGGGGGGAGAGACCCAGTACTTC. Its translation: CATQPGGETQYF.

The gene calls are TRBV11-3 and TRBJ2-7; 9 nucleotides agree with TRBD2. The CDR3 is made up of 15 amino acids. CDR1 is SGHNT, CDR2 YENEEA, per germline. V shed 3 bases and J 4 bases; nucleotides not matched to a gene: 7. CDR3: CASSFVGGGAYEQYF. The CDR3 coding sequence is TGTGCCAGCAGCTTCGTCGGCGGGGGGGCGTACGAGCAGTACTTC.

This clone was found once. The chain carries TRBV5-5 and TRBJ1-2; D unclear. Germline lookup yields CDR1 SGHKS and CDR2 YYEKEE (reference sequence). The length of the CDR3 is 12 residues. Trimming removed 0 bases from V and 8 bases from J, with 8 bases in between. CDR3 nucleotides: TGTGCCAGCAGCTTGGAACGAAGCGGCTACACCTTC. It yields the protein CASSLERSGYTF.

The V and J genes are TRBV27 and TRBJ2-7; 11 bases are a match to TRBD1. CDR1 and CDR2 (germline): MNHEY, SMNVEV (reference sequence). This CDR3 is built from 14 residues. The V and J ends lost 6 bases and 5 bases, in that order; junction bases with no gene match: 6. CDR3 sequence: CASRRTGGWDEQYF. The CDR3, as DNA: TGTGCCAGCAGAAGGACAGGGGGCTGGGACGAGCAGTACTTC.

The chain joins TRBV27 to TRBJ2-5; 11 nucleotides line up with TRBD2. This CDR3 comprises 15 residues. The germline V gene encodes CDR1 MNHEY and CDR2 SMNVEV (reference sequence). The V gene end was trimmed by 6 bases and the J gene end by 5 bases; junction bases not matched to a gene: 8. CDR3 sequence: CASSLAGGPRETQYF. The CDR3, as DNA: TGTGCCAGCAGCTTAGCGGGGGGGCCGAGGGAGACCCAGTACTTC.

As concerns this clone: One end of the junction is discordant with germline, which a read error may explain. The rearrangement uses TRBV7-2 and TRBJ1-4, with D possibly TRBD1 on 5 matching bases. Germline lookup yields CDR1 SGHTA and CDR2 FQGNSA. This CDR3 spans 12 amino acids. CDR3 DNA sequence: TGTGCCAGCAGCTCTCCAACAGGTTACCCCTATTTT. Protein: CASSSPTGYPYF.

The chain uses TRBV6-1 and TRBJ1-5; no definite D call. The CDR3 has 14 amino acids. Germline CDR1 and CDR2: MNHNS and SASEGT. The germline V and J ends were trimmed by 6 bases and 1 base, with 10 bases remaining between them. The CDR3 region has the DNA TGTGCCAGCAGCCCCAGAGGCAGCAATCAGCCCCAGCATTTT. Its translation is CASSPRGSNQPQHF.

The rearrangement uses TRBV5-8 and TRBJ2-2; tentative D call: TRBD2 (5 bases). Trimming stripped 1 base from V and 7 bases from J, with 14 bases between. CDR3 size: 15 residues. Per the germline V gene, CDR1 is SGHTS and CDR2 is YDEGEE. CDR3 sequence: CASSLRLGEVGELFF. CDR3 DNA: TGTGCCAGCAGCTTGAGGTTGGGAGAGGTCGGGGAGCTGTTTTTT.

The chain recombines TRBV11-3 with TRBJ2-3; 11 bases map to TRBD2. This CDR3 has 16 amino acids. The V gene end was trimmed by 4 bases and the J gene end by 0 bases; junction bases not matched to a gene: 3. Germline CDR1 SGHNT, CDR2 YENEEA. CDR3 bases: TGTGCCAGCAGCTCTCGGACTAGCGGGAGCACAGATACGCAGTATTTT. Translated: CASSSRTSGSTDTQYF.

This clone was seen a few times. CDR3 protein: CASSLDRGLGYTF. For the CDR3, the DNA is TGTGCCAGCAGCTTGGACAGGGGGCTTGGCTACACCTTC. V is TRBV5-4 and J is TRBJ1-2, with TRBD1 matching 9 bases. The V gene end was trimmed by 0 bases and the J gene end by 7 bases; junction bases not matched to a gene: 1. Germline V gene data show CDR1 as SGHNT and CDR2 as YYREEE (reference sequence). CDR3 length equals 13 residues.

This chain joins TRBV6-5 and TRBJ1-2; 9 positions match TRBD1. The CDR3 runs 16 residues. Germline CDR1 is MNHEY and CDR2 is SVGAGI. V was clipped by 0 bases and J by 4 bases; unmatched bases: 6. CDR3: CASSYSNRGRGYGYTF. The CDR3 bases are TGTGCCAGCAGTTACTCAAACAGGGGGCGCGGCTATGGCTACACCTTC.